This T cell receptor (beta chain) was recovered during a study of lymphopenia after photon versus proton radiotherapy. General observations from the study: After the lymphocyte nadir, photon-treated repertoires showed oligoclonal expansion, especially of CD8+ Temra cells.

Turning to this clone: Its specificity is unknown.

Data came from immunoSEQ multiplex PCR; TCRdb stores just in-frame clones and leaves some out. The table has tens of thousands of clones, 84% seen once. This TCR was sampled from a man in his sixties with pancreatic cancer. This specimen was peripheral blood, taken from a patient treated with proton-based radiotherapy.

The CDR3 is CASSPRVGLHEQYF. In DNA, the CDR3 is TGTGCCAGCAGCCCCAGGGTAGGCCTGCACGAGCAGTACTTC. This chain uses TRBV2 with TRBJ2-7; perhaps TRBD1 as D (5 bases). The CDR3 is 14 residues long. Germline lookup yields CDR1 SNHLY and CDR2 FYNNEI. Trimming removed 6 bases from V and 5 bases from J, with 17 bases in between.